This T cell receptor (beta chain) originates from a study of shared clonotypes between healthy human individuals (TCRdb year 2020). About the investigation overall: The cohort included three men and two women between 18 and 49 years of age. Per donor, leukapheresis produced somewhere between about 0.85 and 8.9 billion PBMCs. For each donor, CD4 naive and CD4 memory were each run on three plates, CD8 naive on two plates, and CD8 memory on one plate. To increase sequencing depth and limit assay-specific biases, TCR repertoire library preparation and sequencing were carried out by different laboratories using diverse techniques. To estimate repertoire size and how much clonotype sharing occurs between individuals, the study deeply sequenced the blood TCR repertoires of five healthy adults.

Including cysteine and phenylalanine, the CDR3 has 11 amino acids. Left in the record is the CDR3 DNA by itself, 33 bases read in frame from the first base. CDR1 SGHDT and CDR2 YYEEEE were looked up in the germline V gene. Between the V and J ends, shortened by 0 bases and 5 bases respectively, the junction contains 3 bases. Donors were healthy HIV-negative adults with no recently reported acute infections or vaccinations. Every donor was a Caucasian adult residing in Nashville, Tennessee, USA. CD4+ T cells were enriched through magnetic negative selection, after which naive cells were positively selected on CD45RA and the remaining negative fraction served as the memory subset. Blood was obtained by leukapheresis, after which PBMCs were separated by Ficoll-Histopaque density gradient centrifugation and cryopreserved in liquid nitrogen vapor phase. Analytical flow cytometry was used to check the purity and quantity of each magnetically sorted T cell population. From each sorted fraction, genomic DNA was isolated and quantified by UV absorbance on a Nanodrop 2000c.

Here is what the overall study found, with its caveats: Rarefaction of sorted-subset datasets indicated incomplete sequencing despite the large sequencing depth. Naive subsets generally had larger estimated clonotype richness than memory subsets did. The genetic and exposure-history diversity represented was limited by the small number of donors. Compared with non-shared clonotypes, the clonotypes found in all four sorted-subset donors had higher generation probabilities. Sampling was restricted to blood, and TCR repertoires in tissues likely differ from the TCR repertoires found in blood. When several donors were compared, the shared fraction of clonotypes was about 5% for naive CD4, approximately 3.5% for naive CD8, roughly 2.5% for memory CD4, and roughly 0.43% for memory CD8. Based on pairwise subsampling, the degree of clonotype sharing among donors was expected to be affected by sequencing depth.

A single count supports this clone. What antigen it recognizes has not been identified. Base-call qualities are not available, and no considerably larger clone is one nucleotide away. TCR CDR3 regions were amplified from genomic DNA by multiplex PCR using the deep immunoSEQ assay. Genomic DNA extracted from each cell subset was distributed evenly over all wells of several immunoSEQ 96-well plates, and each plate served as one replicate. Each replicate PCR for sorted subsets received 150 to 250 ng genomic DNA, equal to about 30,000 T cell genomes. Purified libraries were quantified with a Qubit 3.0 fluorometer, sized on a Bioanalyzer 2100, and re-quantified with the KAPA Library Quantification kit. Each immunoSEQ 96-well plate was sequenced on its own single-read 150-cycle Illumina NextSeq 550 flow cell. The source study handled its data this way. The immunoSEQ output contained only junctional sequences without quality scores, so filtering could not match that applied to full-length reads. Sequences were annotated with PyIR, a Python wrapper for IgBLAST v1.9, using IMGT germline references to assign V/J genes and CDR3. Reads with weak V/J assignments (E-value above 1e-6), missing CDR3, stop codons, out-of-frame junctions, or ambiguous translated residues were removed. V3J clonotypes were defined as sequences sharing the same inferred V gene, J gene, and CDR3 amino acid sequence. Percentage overlap between repertoires was calculated by dividing the number of shared unique clonotypes by the size of the smaller repertoire. Richness of each repertoire was evaluated using RTK rarefaction, the Chao1 estimator, and Recon v2.1 estimates of unobserved clonotypes. OLGA was used to compute generation probabilities for all TCRbeta clonotypes that the gDNA method yielded from a handful of donors. TCRdb re-hosts the immuneACCESS table, in-frame sequences only. Its copies lack some clones; in the studies checked, an unresolved V gene accounts for under half of them, and the cause for the rest is not known. That table is the source of V, J and clone size, and D and trimming were worked out from the DNA. This sample comprises fewer than 1.6 million clones, 98% of them detected only once. The ten largest clonotypes hold 0.36% of the sample.

This receptor was identified in a man aged 30 to 39 in good health. The sequencing sample was made of naive CD4+ T cells sorted from blood. The cell subset or site tag for this specimen amounts to: CD45RA+ positively selected. The rearranged chain carries TRBV5-6 and TRBJ2-7, with the D gene call left open. The sequenced DNA: TGTGCCAGCAGCTTGGTCGACGAGCAGTACTTC. Its translation is CASSLVDEQYF.